The 17 T cell receptor beta chains below all came from one sample that was sequenced in a study of T cell changes during pregnancy in multiple sclerosis. Profiling relied on immunoSEQ multiplex PCR, and the TCRdb table lists in-frame clones only, not all of them. The sample has about 100,000 clones; around 93% are singletons. Material: peripheral blood, obtained before pregnancy. These receptors were obtained from a female donor with multiple sclerosis, enrolled in a pregnancy study.

The chain joins TRBV11-2 to TRBJ1-1; TRBD1 agrees at 8 bases. The germline V gene encodes CDR1 SGHAT and CDR2 FQNNGV. V shed 3 bases, J shed 5 bases, and the junction held 5 bases outside the gene matches. The CDR3 spans 14 residues. The DNA of the CDR3 is TGTGCCAGCAGCTTCCAGGGGGCAGGGACTGAAGCTTTCTTT. Its protein product is CASSFQGAGTEAFF.

This rearrangement joins TRBV28 to TRBJ1-1; possibly TRBD1 for D (5 bases). V shed 3 bases and J shed 1 base, with 12 bases lying between them. There are 15 residues in the CDR3. The germline V gene has CDR1 MDHEN and CDR2 SYDVKM. Written as DNA, the CDR3 is TGTGCCAGCAGTTTCTTGCGGGGGAAGAACACTGAAGCTTTCTTT. This encodes CASSFLRGKNTEAFF.

The CDR3 sequence: CASRFGTGYEQYF. CDR3 in DNA: TGTGCCAGCAGGTTCGGGACAGGCTACGAGCAGTACTTC. The rearrangement uses TRBV27 and TRBJ2-7, with 8 nucleotides matching TRBD1. Germline values: CDR1 MNHEY, CDR2 SMNVEV (reference sequence). Unmatched junction bases numbered 4, after V lost 6 bases and J lost 3 bases. The CDR3 sequence is 13 residues long.

A few counts support this clone. The chain combines TRBV2 with TRBJ1-2; the D gene is possibly TRBD1 (6 bases). The CDR3 runs to 14 residues. Germline V gene sequence: CDR1 SNHLY, CDR2 FYNNEI. Trimming took off 6 bases at V and 2 bases at J, with 13 bases between the two ends. The CDR3 region is CASSRRDTNYGYTF. The CDR3, as DNA: TGTGCCAGCAGCCGCCGGGACACCAACTATGGCTACACCTTC. Drawing the rest from reference TRBV2 and TRBJ1-2, the complete variable domain is EPEVTQTPSHQVTQMGQEVILRCVPISNHLYFYWYRQILGQKVEFLVSFYNNEISEKSEIFDDQFSVERPDGSNFTLKIRSTKLEDSAMYFCASSRRDTNYGYTFGSGTRLTVV.

The CDR3 loop is CASSGTVKSYNEQFF. The CDR3 region has the DNA TGTGCCAGCAGTGGGACAGTAAAATCGTACAATGAGCAGTTCTTC. The chain combines TRBV6-1 with TRBJ2-1; D may be TRBD1 (6 bases). The V and J ends lost 4 bases and 4 bases respectively, with 14 bases between them. Per the germline V gene, CDR1 is MNHNS and CDR2 is SASEGT. The CDR3 spans 15 residues.

The rearrangement joins TRBV4-3 to TRBJ2-7; 9 bases line up with TRBD2. The CDR3 is made up of 13 amino acids. Losses at the gene ends were 1 base for V and 12 bases for J; bases not matched to a gene: 7. In germline, CDR1 is LGHNA, CDR2 YSLEER. CDR3 region: CASSQGRAGGPYF. CDR3 coding DNA: TGCGCCAGCAGCCAAGGACGGGCGGGAGGGCCGTACTTC.

This chain links TRBV19 with TRBJ2-3, with D tentatively TRBD1 (5 bases). CDR1 LNHDA and CDR2 SQIVND come from the germline V gene (reference sequence). The CDR3 loop spans 16 amino acids. Trimming cost V 1 base and J 4 bases, with 15 bases left between them. CDR3 coding DNA: TGTGCCAGTAGTATAGCGGCAGGGCGTGTAGCAGATACGCAGTATTTT. This translates into CASSIAAGRVADTQYF.

The chain recombines TRBV18 with TRBJ1-1, with D tentatively TRBD1 (5 bases). The CDR3 has 18 residues. Trimming pared 2 bases from V and 0 bases from J, leaving 19 bases between. Germline-derived CDR1 and CDR2 are KGHSH and LQKENI. This CDR3 reads CASSPGAEVGRMNTEAFF. The CDR3 DNA reads as TGTGCCAGCTCACCAGGGGCTGAGGTGGGGCGAATGAACACTGAAGCTTTCTTT.

The chain recombines TRBV25-1 with TRBJ2-5; 11 bases match TRBD2. The CDR3 length is 16 residues. J was trimmed by 0 bases and V by 1 base; bases with no gene match: 1. The germline V gene encodes CDR1 MGHDK and CDR2 SYGVNS. CDR3 nucleotide sequence: TGTGCCAGCAGTGAATGGACTAGCGGGTACCAAGAGACCCAGTACTTC. Its translation is CASSEWTSGYQETQYF.

The V gene is TRBV30, the J gene TRBJ2-1; D ambiguous. The V gene's germline CDR1 is GTSNPN and CDR2 SVGIG (reference sequence). The length of the CDR3 is 14 residues. The V end was cut by 5 bases, the J end by 3 bases, with 14 bases between. The CDR3 region has the DNA TGTGCCTGGGTTCTAGTGACGCTCTACAATGAGCAGTTCTTC. This translates into CAWVLVTLYNEQFF.

J is TRBJ2-1 and V is TRBV5-1; a weak D match, TRBD1 (6 bases). This CDR3 is 14 amino acids long. Germline CDR1 is SGHRS and CDR2 is YFSETQ. The V and J ends lost 6 bases and 3 bases respectively, with 13 bases between them. The CDR3 DNA sequence: TGCGCCAGCACTACTGGGGGCTTCTACAATGAGCAGTTCTTC. This gives the protein CASTTGGFYNEQFF. Together with reference TRBV5-1 and TRBJ2-1, the CDR3 gives the full variable domain: KAGVTQTPRYLIKTRGQQVTLSCSPISGHRSVSWYQQTPGQGLQFLFEYFSETQRNKGNFPGRFSGRQFSNSRSEMNVSTLELGDSALYLCASTTGGFYNEQFFGPGTRLTVL.

This chain uses TRBV19 with TRBJ2-3; TRBD1 agrees at 12 bases. Germline V lookup: CDR1 LNHDA, CDR2 SQIVND (reference sequence). Trimming cost V 5 bases and J 6 bases; bases outside gene matches: 6. The CDR3 runs to 15 residues. The CDR3 DNA follows: TGTGCCAGTAGTTTAGGGACAGGGGGCATGGATACGCAGTATTTT. Translated, it gives CASSLGTGGMDTQYF.

Only one count was recorded for this clone. The rearrangement joins TRBV7-2 to TRBJ2-1; D remains unclear. CDR3 size: 12 residues. The germline V and J ends were trimmed by 5 bases and 5 bases, with 7 bases remaining between them. The germline gives CDR1 SGHTA, CDR2 FQGNSA. CDR3 in DNA: TGTGCCAGCAGCCCCCAGAACAATGAGCAGTTCTTC. Translation gives CASSPQNNEQFF. Using reference TRBV7-2 and TRBJ2-1 for the parts outside the CDR3, the full variable domain is GAGVSQSPSNKVTEKGKDVELRCDPISGHTALYWYRQSLGQGLEFLIYFQGNSAPDKSGLPSDRFSAERTGGSVSTLTIQRTQQEDSAVYLCASSPQNNEQFFGPGTRLTVL.

The chain joins TRBV27 to TRBJ1-2, with D tentatively TRBD1 (6 bases). The CDR3 is 14 residues long. Germline values: CDR1 MNHEY, CDR2 SMNVEV (reference sequence). Trimming took off 5 bases at V and 6 bases at J, with 16 bases between the two ends. The CDR3 bases are TGTGCCAGCAGTCTTGGACTTGGACAGCATGGCTACACCTTC. Translated, it gives CASSLGLGQHGYTF.

J is TRBJ1-1 and V is TRBV5-1, with D perhaps matching TRBD1 (6 bases). Germline V gene lookup returns CDR1 SGHRS and CDR2 YFSETQ. V lost 1 base and J 6 bases, leaving 16 bases between the germline ends. The CDR3 length is 15 residues. The CDR3 protein is CASSLRGGGLAEAFF. The CDR3 nucleotides read TGCGCCAGCAGCTTGAGGGGGGGCGGTTTGGCTGAAGCTTTCTTT.

The rearrangement links TRBV19 to TRBJ1-1; 8 bases match TRBD1. The J segment lost 4 bases and the V segment lost 5 bases, leaving 9 bases of the junction unmatched. CDR1 is LNHDA and CDR2 is SQIVND in the germline V gene (reference sequence). The CDR3 covers 15 residues. CDR3 sequence reads: CASSHSGGWGTEAFF. CDR3 bases: TGTGCCAGTAGTCACTCAGGGGGCTGGGGCACTGAAGCTTTCTTT.

The CDR3 loop reads CASRPPVNPYSYEQYF. As DNA, the CDR3 is TGCGCCAGCAGACCCCCAGTTAACCCATACTCCTACGAGCAGTACTTC. The chain carries TRBV4-1 and TRBJ2-7; D is undetermined. V was cut by 6 bases and J by 0 bases, with 18 bases left in between. There are 16 residues in the CDR3. Germline CDR1 is MGHRA and CDR2 is YSYEKL.